This is a list of T cell receptor beta chains from one sample in a study of cytomegalovirus exposure and HLA in healthy donors. Repertoires were generated with immunoSEQ multiplex PCR, while TCRdb's copy carries only in-frame clones and drops some. The sample has 100,000 to 150,000 clones, under 85% seen once; the top ten hold about 8.3%. Sequencing was done on a sample of PBMCs. These TCRs come from a woman between 45 and 65 years old in good health and CMV-seropositive. Each CDR3 is given with its conserved first and last residue. Fields, in order: D gene, clone size, J gene, V gene, CDR3 protein, CDR3 DNA. The D gene is left open where the match is weak. Size values are once, few and many counts, or a class for expanded clones, and some rows have none.

d_call: TRBD1
clone_size: -
j_call: TRBJ1-1
v_call: TRBV30
cdr3_aa: CAWTDRVNTEAFF
cdr3_nt: TGTGCCTGGACTGACAGGGTGAACACTGAAGCTTTCTTT

d_call: -
clone_size: -
j_call: TRBJ2-2
v_call: TRBV7-9
cdr3_aa: CASSPGWVPGELFF
cdr3_nt: TGTGCCAGCAGCCCAGGCTGGGTACCCGGGGAGCTGTTTTTT

d_call: TRBD1
clone_size: -
j_call: TRBJ1-2
v_call: TRBV4-1
cdr3_aa: CASRQTGGRGYGYTF
cdr3_nt: TGCGCCAGCAGACAAACAGGGGGGAGAGGATATGGCTACACCTTC

d_call: -
clone_size: -
j_call: TRBJ1-6
v_call: TRBV27
cdr3_aa: CASSPSSVSPLHF
cdr3_nt: TGTGCCAGCAGTCCCTCGTCGGTTTCACCCCTCCACTTT

d_call: -
clone_size: -
j_call: TRBJ1-2
v_call: TRBV6-1
cdr3_aa: CASSEGQGMAYGYTF
cdr3_nt: TGTGCCAGCAGTGAAGGCCAGGGGATGGCCTATGGCTACACCTTC

d_call: TRBD2
clone_size: -
j_call: TRBJ2-1
v_call: TRBV5-1
cdr3_aa: CASSSGLAGGPSYNEQFF
cdr3_nt: TGCGCCAGCAGCTCTGGACTAGCGGGGGGGCCCTCCTACAATGAGCAGTTCTTC

d_call: TRBD2
clone_size: -
j_call: TRBJ2-3
v_call: TRBV7-6
cdr3_aa: CASSSQRGGTDTQYF
cdr3_nt: TGTGCCAGCAGCTCTCAGCGGGGGGGTACAGATACGCAGTATTTT

d_call: TRBD1
clone_size: -
j_call: TRBJ1-2
v_call: TRBV18
cdr3_aa: CASSPAHPLGTGLGYTF
cdr3_nt: TGTGCCAGCTCACCCGCACACCCCCTCGGGACAGGGCTTGGCTACACCTTC

d_call: -
clone_size: -
j_call: TRBJ2-1
v_call: TRBV6-5
cdr3_aa: CASTTVGAGGNEQFF
cdr3_nt: TGTGCCAGCACAACAGTGGGGGCCGGGGGGAATGAGCAGTTCTTC

d_call: -
clone_size: -
j_call: TRBJ2-3
v_call: TRBV19
cdr3_aa: CASSPSRDTDTQYF
cdr3_nt: TGTGCCAGTAGTCCGTCCCGGGACACAGATACGCAGTATTTT

d_call: -
clone_size: few
j_call: TRBJ1-1
v_call: TRBV6-5
cdr3_aa: CASTGHTEAFF
cdr3_nt: TGTGCCAGTACAGGGCACACTGAAGCTTTCTTT

d_call: TRBD1
clone_size: once
j_call: TRBJ2-1
v_call: TRBV2
cdr3_aa: CASSGTGGFYNEQFF
cdr3_nt: TGTGCCAGCAGTGGAACAGGGGGCTTTTACAATGAGCAGTTCTTC

d_call: -
clone_size: -
j_call: TRBJ2-7
v_call: TRBV6-5
cdr3_aa: CASSYSDRFYEQYF
cdr3_nt: TGTGCCAGCAGTTACTCCGACAGGTTCTACGAGCAGTACTTC

d_call: TRBD2
clone_size: -
j_call: TRBJ2-5
v_call: TRBV9
cdr3_aa: CARAGTSGGAGETQYF
cdr3_nt: TGTGCCAGAGCCGGGACTAGCGGGGGGGCCGGAGAGACCCAGTACTTC

d_call: -
clone_size: -
j_call: TRBJ1-1
v_call: TRBV5-6
cdr3_aa: CASSFPRAEAFF
cdr3_nt: TGTGCCAGCAGCTTCCCACGGGCTGAAGCTTTCTTT

d_call: TRBD2
clone_size: -
j_call: TRBJ2-5
v_call: TRBV12-5
cdr3_aa: CASGLVPAGGPQTQYF
cdr3_nt: TGTGCTAGTGGTTTGGTTCCAGCGGGGGGGCCCCAGACCCAGTACTTC

d_call: -
clone_size: -
j_call: TRBJ1-2
v_call: TRBV6-1
cdr3_aa: CASSAWNGGNYGYTF
cdr3_nt: TGTGCCAGCAGTGCTTGGAATGGGGGGAACTATGGCTACACCTTC

d_call: TRBD2
clone_size: -
j_call: TRBJ2-5
v_call: TRBV9
cdr3_aa: CASSSSASGGGETQYF
cdr3_nt: TGTGCCAGCAGCTCGTCGGCTAGCGGGGGCGGGGAGACCCAGTACTTC

d_call: TRBD2
clone_size: -
j_call: TRBJ2-7
v_call: TRBV7-2
cdr3_aa: CASSASGTSGIEQYF
cdr3_nt: TGTGCCAGCAGCGCGTCCGGGACTAGCGGGATCGAGCAGTACTTC

d_call: -
clone_size: -
j_call: TRBJ1-3
v_call: TRBV6-5
cdr3_aa: CASSIRGGGNTIYF
cdr3_nt: TGTGCCAGCAGCATCCGGGGGGGCGGAAACACCATATATTTT

d_call: TRBD1
clone_size: -
j_call: TRBJ1-4
v_call: TRBV10-3
cdr3_aa: CAISPGGGGEKLFF
cdr3_nt: TGTGCCATCAGTCCAGGGGGCGGGGGTGAAAAACTGTTTTTT

d_call: -
clone_size: once
j_call: TRBJ2-2
v_call: TRBV9
cdr3_aa: CASGRGTGELFF
cdr3_nt: TGTGCCAGCGGGAGGGGGACCGGGGAGCTGTTTTTT

d_call: TRBD1
clone_size: -
j_call: TRBJ1-2
v_call: TRBV6-5
cdr3_aa: CASSNDRGRLYGYTF
cdr3_nt: TGTGCCAGCAGTAACGACAGGGGGCGTTTGTATGGCTACACCTTC

d_call: -
clone_size: -
j_call: TRBJ1-3
v_call: TRBV19
cdr3_aa: CASKPGTSGNTIYF
cdr3_nt: TGTGCCAGTAAACCGGGTACCTCTGGAAACACCATATATTTT

d_call: -
clone_size: -
j_call: TRBJ1-1
v_call: TRBV27
cdr3_aa: CASLRVGLNTEAFF
cdr3_nt: TGTGCCAGTCTACGGGTCGGATTGAACACTGAAGCTTTCTTT

d_call: TRBD1
clone_size: -
j_call: TRBJ2-3
v_call: TRBV11-1
cdr3_aa: CASRRDRGTDTQYF
cdr3_nt: TGTGCCAGCCGCCGGGACAGGGGTACAGATACGCAGTATTTT

d_call: -
clone_size: once
j_call: TRBJ2-7
v_call: TRBV5-1
cdr3_aa: CASSLQGGGKYEQYF
cdr3_nt: TGCGCCAGCAGCTTGCAAGGAGGGGGCAAATACGAGCAGTACTTC

d_call: -
clone_size: -
j_call: TRBJ1-1
v_call: TRBV19
cdr3_aa: CASSIAGGVAEAFF
cdr3_nt: TGTGCCAGTAGTATCGCGGGGGGGGTCGCTGAAGCTTTCTTT

d_call: -
clone_size: -
j_call: TRBJ1-1
v_call: TRBV6-1
cdr3_aa: CASSPVHTMNTEAFF
cdr3_nt: TGTGCCAGCAGTCCAGTACATACCATGAACACTGAAGCTTTCTTT

d_call: -
clone_size: once
j_call: TRBJ1-4
v_call: TRBV5-1
cdr3_aa: CASSLVQGENEKLFF
cdr3_nt: TGCGCCAGCAGCTTGGTACAGGGCGAAAATGAAAAACTGTTTTTT

d_call: TRBD1
clone_size: -
j_call: TRBJ2-1
v_call: TRBV2
cdr3_aa: CASTLDRGSYNEQFF
cdr3_nt: TGTGCCAGCACCCTAGACAGGGGCTCCTACAATGAGCAGTTCTTC

d_call: -
clone_size: few
j_call: TRBJ1-4
v_call: TRBV5-1
cdr3_aa: CASSPTGVKEKLFF
cdr3_nt: TGCGCCAGCAGCCCGACAGGAGTAAAAGAAAAACTGTTTTTT

d_call: TRBD1
clone_size: -
j_call: TRBJ1-2
v_call: TRBV6-5
cdr3_aa: CASSERQGRGYTF
cdr3_nt: TGTGCCAGCAGTGAAAGACAGGGTCGTGGCTACACCTTC

d_call: -
clone_size: -
j_call: TRBJ2-5
v_call: TRBV4-1
cdr3_aa: CASSHPNREAETQYF
cdr3_nt: TGCGCCAGCAGCCACCCAAACAGGGAAGCAGAGACCCAGTACTTC

d_call: -
clone_size: -
j_call: TRBJ1-2
v_call: TRBV5-4
cdr3_aa: CASSPEGYGYTF
cdr3_nt: TGTGCCAGCAGCCCGGAGGGCTATGGCTACACCTTC

d_call: -
clone_size: few
j_call: TRBJ2-6
v_call: TRBV4-3
cdr3_aa: CASSETGGSGANVLTF
cdr3_nt: TGCGCCAGCTCCGAGACAGGCGGCTCTGGGGCCAACGTCCTGACTTTC

d_call: TRBD2
clone_size: -
j_call: TRBJ2-7
v_call: TRBV9
cdr3_aa: CASSVGLAGANEQYF
cdr3_nt: TGTGCCAGCAGCGTTGGACTAGCGGGAGCTAACGAGCAGTACTTC

d_call: TRBD1
clone_size: -
j_call: TRBJ1-2
v_call: TRBV5-1
cdr3_aa: CASSFGTGGNYGYTF
cdr3_nt: TGCGCCAGCAGCTTTGGGACAGGGGGTAACTATGGCTACACCTTC

d_call: TRBD2
clone_size: -
j_call: TRBJ2-1
v_call: TRBV18
cdr3_aa: CASSPMPSGGNEQFF
cdr3_nt: TGTGCCAGCTCACCAATGCCTAGCGGGGGGAATGAGCAGTTCTTC

d_call: TRBD1
clone_size: -
j_call: TRBJ2-7
v_call: TRBV6-6
cdr3_aa: CASSPLQGGRYEQYF
cdr3_nt: TGTGCCAGCAGTCCCTTACAGGGGGGTCGGTACGAGCAGTACTTC

d_call: TRBD1
clone_size: -
j_call: TRBJ2-2
v_call: TRBV27
cdr3_aa: CASRETGLKGELFF
cdr3_nt: TGTGCCAGCAGGGAGACAGGGCTAAAAGGGGAGCTGTTTTTT

d_call: TRBD1
clone_size: once
j_call: TRBJ1-1
v_call: TRBV11-1
cdr3_aa: CASSRQGGDTEAFF
cdr3_nt: TGTGCCAGCAGCCGACAGGGGGGGGACACTGAAGCTTTCTTT

d_call: -
clone_size: -
j_call: TRBJ1-2
v_call: TRBV21-1
cdr3_aa: CASSTRDRGKGNYGYTF
cdr3_nt: TGTGCCAGCAGCACCCGGGACAGGGGGAAAGGTAACTATGGCTACACCTTC

d_call: -
clone_size: -
j_call: TRBJ1-4
v_call: TRBV2
cdr3_aa: CASSARAPEGEKLFF
cdr3_nt: TGTGCCAGCAGTGCGCGGGCACCGGAGGGTGAAAAACTGTTTTTT

d_call: TRBD1
clone_size: -
j_call: TRBJ1-2
v_call: TRBV4-2
cdr3_aa: CASSRRDRAGNYGYTF
cdr3_nt: TGTGCCAGCAGCCGACGGGACAGGGCCGGTAACTATGGCTACACCTTC

d_call: -
clone_size: few
j_call: TRBJ1-3
v_call: TRBV6-6
cdr3_aa: CASSYSGRGENTIYF
cdr3_nt: TGTGCCAGCAGTTACTCTGGCAGGGGTGAAAACACCATATATTTT

d_call: TRBD1
clone_size: -
j_call: TRBJ1-2
v_call: TRBV13
cdr3_aa: CASGPGQTPYGYTF
cdr3_nt: TGTGCCAGCGGCCCGGGACAGACCCCGTATGGCTACACCTTC